The 4 T cell receptor beta chains below were found in one sample sequenced in a study of control samples from healthy donors and cancer patients. Profiled with immunoSEQ multiplex PCR; TCRdb holds only in-frame clones, not every one. The table lists about 180,000 clones, approximately 94% of them singletons, with roughly 1.3% in the top ten. The sample consisted of blood. Receptors were obtained from a man in his thirties or forties in good health.

In nucleotides, the CDR3 is TGTGCCATCAGTGTAGTACAGGGTTTGACCGGGGAGCTGTTTTTT. Its protein is CAISVVQGLTGELFF. J is TRBJ2-2 and V is TRBV10-3; TRBD1 might be the D (6 bases). Germline CDR1 and CDR2: ENHRY and SYGVKD. The CDR3 loop spans 15 amino acids. Trimming took 4 bases from V and 5 from J, leaving 14 bases between them.

The chain's CDR3 is CASDQGGSTYNEQFF. The DNA for the CDR3 is TGTGCCAGCGATCAGGGCGGGAGTACCTACAATGAGCAGTTCTTC. The chain is built from TRBV2 and TRBJ2-1; TRBD2 matches 7 bases. The trim removed 8 bases at V and 2 bases at J, leaving 9 bases unmatched. Germline V lookup: CDR1 SNHLY, CDR2 FYNNEI. The CDR3 spans 15 residues.

This chain joins TRBV4-2 and TRBJ2-3; the D call may be TRBD1 or TRBD2 (5 bases each). The V end was cut by 1 base, the J end by 7 bases, with 9 bases between. CDR3 length: 13 amino acids. Germline-derived CDR1 and CDR2 are LGHNA and YNFKEQ. The CDR3 region is CASSQVGDHTQYF. In DNA form, the CDR3 reads TGTGCCAGCAGCCAAGTAGGGGACCATACGCAGTATTTT.

The chain employs TRBV4-2 and TRBJ1-3, with D tentatively TRBD1 (6 bases). V was trimmed by 1 base and J by 0 bases, leaving 16 bases between them. The CDR3 has 18 residues. Germline V CDR1 and CDR2: LGHNA, YNFKEQ. The CDR3 here is CASSQGFMDRASGNTIYF. CDR3 sequence (DNA): TGTGCCAGCAGCCAAGGATTTATGGACAGAGCCTCTGGAAACACCATATATTTT.